A single sample gave rise to the 16 T cell receptor beta chains below, sequenced in a study of beta chain features in type 1 diabetes. Reverse transcription of all isolated RNA meant that expressed TCRB transcripts were sequenced. Generated by immunoSEQ multiplex PCR, the TCRdb table keeps only in-frame clones and is missing some. The sample consists of around 300,000 clones, about 8% of them appearing once. Input material: central memory CD4+ T cells from blood. The receptors originated from a woman under 30 in good health.

This sequence joins TRBV9 and TRBJ1-5; no clear D gene. CDR3 length: 16 amino acids. Trimming left V 1 base short and J 6 bases short, with 17 bases between. Germline CDR1 SGDLS, CDR2 YYNGEE. CDR3 sequence: CASSVYADRTGQPQHF. In DNA, the CDR3 is TGTGCCAGCAGCGTATATGCCGATAGGACGGGTCAGCCCCAGCATTTT. The complete variable domain, with remaining parts taken from reference TRBV9 and TRBJ1-5, reads DSGVTQTPKHLITATGQRVTLRCSPRSGDLSVYWYQQSLDQGLQFLIQYYNGEERAKGNILERFSAQQFPDLHSELNLSSLELGDSALYFCASSVYADRTGQPQHFGDGTRLSIL.

The chain employs TRBV18 and TRBJ1-6; 7 nucleotides agree with TRBD1. The CDR3 covers 17 residues. Unmatched junction bases numbered 7, after V lost 1 base and J lost 4 bases. The germline V gene encodes CDR1 KGHSH and CDR2 LQKENI. DNA for the CDR3: TGTGCCAGCTCACCACGATATCCGGGACAGTATAATTCACCCCTCCACTTT. Amino acid sequence: CASSPRYPGQYNSPLHF.

This clone was seen only a few times. The rearrangement links TRBV19 to TRBJ1-2; D not resolved. The CDR3 is made up of 13 amino acids. Germline V gene lookup returns CDR1 LNHDA and CDR2 SQIVND (reference sequence). V lost 3 bases and J lost 4, with 9 bases in between. CDR3 sequence (DNA): TGTGCCAGTAGTATGCAAGGGATCTATGGCTACACCTTC. Its translation is CASSMQGIYGYTF.

This clone has more than one count but fewer than ten. The chain is built from TRBV14 and TRBJ2-1, with 7 bases matching TRBD1. CDR1 SGHDN and CDR2 FVKESK come from the germline V gene. Losses at the gene ends were 0 bases for V and 3 bases for J; bases not matched to a gene: 5. There are 16 residues in the CDR3. The CDR3, as DNA: TGTGCCAGCAGCCAAGAACCACAGGGGATCTACAATGAGCAGTTCTTC. This gives the protein CASSQEPQGIYNEQFF.

This clone was recorded at least ten times. The gene calls are TRBV6-1 and TRBJ2-1; TRBD1 or TRBD2 may be the D gene (5 bases each). Germline CDR1 is MNHNS and CDR2 is SASEGT. This CDR3 spans 12 amino acids. The germline V and J ends were trimmed by 6 bases and 6 bases, with 9 bases remaining between them. The CDR3 DNA reads as TGTGCCAGCAGGGGGGTTAGCAATGAGCAGTTCTTC. Translating it yields CASRGVSNEQFF.

V usage is TRBV5-1 and J usage is TRBJ2-5; 7 positions agree with TRBD1. The CDR3 loop spans 17 amino acids. Germline CDR1 is SGHRS and CDR2 is YFSETQ. Trimming cost V 3 bases and J 3 bases; bases outside gene matches: 14. CDR3 residues: CASSYQGTGTVKETQYF. In DNA, the CDR3 is TGCGCCAGCAGCTACCAAGGAACCGGGACAGTTAAAGAGACCCAGTACTTC. Together with reference TRBV5-1 and TRBJ2-5, the CDR3 gives the full variable domain: KAGVTQTPRYLIKTRGQQVTLSCSPISGHRSVSWYQQTPGQGLQFLFEYFSETQRNKGNFPGRFSGRQFSNSRSEMNVSTLELGDSALYLCASSYQGTGTVKETQYFGPGTRLLVL.

The chain joins TRBV25-1 to TRBJ2-3; 10 bases fit TRBD2. The CDR3 sequence is 16 residues long. Germline values: CDR1 MGHDK, CDR2 SYGVNS. J was trimmed by 6 bases and V by 3 bases; bases with no gene match: 9. Here the CDR3 DNA reads TGTGCCAGCAGTGACAAGAGACTAGCGGGCGTGGATACGCAGTATTTT. Protein sequence: CASSDKRLAGVDTQYF. The full variable domain, completed using reference TRBV25-1 and TRBJ2-3, is EADIYQTPRYLVIGTGKKITLECSQTMGHDKMYWYQQDPGMELHLIHYSYGVNSTEKGDLSSESTVSRIRTEHFPLTLESARPSHTSQYLCASSDKRLAGVDTQYFGPGTRLTVL.

This clone was observed a few times. The chain uses TRBV28 and TRBJ2-5, with D possibly TRBD1 on 6 matching bases. V gave up 2 bases and J gave up 7 bases, with 17 bases separating them. The CDR3 contains 15 residues. Germline loops: CDR1 MDHEN, CDR2 SYDVKM. CDR3 loop: CASSLDNRAGGTQYF. DNA of the CDR3: TGTGCCAGCAGTTTAGATAACAGGGCCGGCGGGACCCAGTACTTC.

This CDR3 reads CASHPGTGIEQYF. Here the CDR3 DNA reads TGTGCCAGCCACCCAGGGACAGGGATCGAGCAGTACTTC. The J gene is TRBJ2-7, the V gene TRBV27, with 9 bases fitting TRBD1. V gave up 8 bases and J gave up 6 bases; unmatched junction bases: 8. Germline CDR1 and CDR2: MNHEY and SMNVEV (reference sequence). The CDR3 contains 13 residues.

This clone was seen more than once but under ten times. J is TRBJ1-5 and V is TRBV9, with D uncertain. CDR1 is SGDLS, CDR2 YYNGEE, per germline. V lost 3 bases, J lost 3 bases, and 13 bases lay in between. The CDR3 has 15 amino acids. CDR3 loop: CASSGEGDYNQPQHF. CDR3 in DNA: TGTGCCAGCAGCGGAGAGGGAGATTACAATCAGCCCCAGCATTTT.

The rearrangement uses TRBV9 and TRBJ2-1; TRBD1 matches at 12 bases. Germline-derived CDR1 and CDR2 are SGDLS and YYNGEE. The CDR3 spans 17 residues. V shed 4 bases and J 4 bases; nucleotides not matched to a gene: 9. CDR3 in DNA: TGTGCCAGCAGCAGGGGATCGGGACAGGGGGCTTACAATGAGCAGTTCTTC. Translated, it gives CASSRGSGQGAYNEQFF.

This clone was detected a few times. This chain joins TRBV29-1 and TRBJ2-5; 7 nucleotides align to TRBD1. Germline-derived CDR1 and CDR2 are SQVTM and ANQGSEA. This CDR3 spans 13 amino acids. The V and J ends lost 5 bases and 5 bases, in that order; junction bases with no gene match: 8. The CDR3 DNA is TGCAGCGTTAAGGGTAGGGGGCCGGAGACCCAGTACTTC. It yields the protein CSVKGRGPETQYF. Combining the CDR3 with reference TRBV29-1 and TRBJ2-5 gives the whole variable domain SAVISQKPSRDICQRGTSLTIQCQVDSQVTMMFWYRQQPGQSLTLIATANQGSEATYESGFVIDKFPISRPNLTFSTLTVSNMSPEDSSIYLCSVKGRGPETQYFGPGTRLLVL.

V is TRBV5-5 and J is TRBJ2-1; the D gene is possibly TRBD2 (6 bases). CDR3 length: 16 amino acids. The V end lost 2 bases, the J end lost 0 bases, and 12 bases lay between the germline ends. Germline assignment: CDR1 SGHKS and CDR2 YYEKEE (reference sequence). CDR3 residues: CASSLLAVPSYNEQFF. DNA of the CDR3: TGTGCCAGCAGCTTATTAGCGGTACCCTCCTACAATGAGCAGTTCTTC.

This clone was detected a few times. The same CDR3 is also encoded by other DNA sequences in this sample. The rearrangement joins TRBV30 to TRBJ2-5; tentatively, D is TRBD2 (5 bases). Trimming pared 4 bases from V and 4 bases from J, leaving 7 bases between. CDR3 length: 11 amino acids. The germline V gene has CDR1 GTSNPN and CDR2 SVGIG (reference sequence). CDR3 protein: CAWTGGETQYF. CDR3 in DNA: TGTGCCTGGACCGGAGGAGAGACCCAGTACTTC.

The CDR3 DNA is TGTGCCAGCAGCTTGGGACAGGGGTTCGACGAGCAGTACTTC. This codes for CASSLGQGFDEQYF. The V and J genes are TRBV5-6 and TRBJ2-7; 8 positions match TRBD1. V dropped 0 bases and J dropped 5; count of bases not matched to a gene: 4. There are 14 residues in the CDR3. Germline V gives CDR1 SGHDT, CDR2 YYEEEE. The entire variable domain, with the rest obtained from reference TRBV5-6 and TRBJ2-7, is as follows: DAGVTQSPTHLIKTRGQQVTLRCSPKSGHDTVSWYQQALGQGPQFIFQYYEEEERQRGNFPDRFSGHQFPNYSSELNVNALLLGDSALYLCASSLGQGFDEQYFGPGTRLTVT.

This clone was counted only a few times. The rearrangement joins TRBV6-5 to TRBJ1-4; 7 bases are a match to TRBD1. The CDR3 has 14 amino acids. The germline V gene has CDR1 MNHEY and CDR2 SVGAGI. V was pared by 6 bases and J by 8 bases, with 9 bases of the junction left unmatched. This CDR3 reads CASSRGGAGEKLFF. The CDR3 region has the DNA TGTGCCAGCAGCCGAGGGGGCGCGGGGGAAAAACTGTTTTTT.